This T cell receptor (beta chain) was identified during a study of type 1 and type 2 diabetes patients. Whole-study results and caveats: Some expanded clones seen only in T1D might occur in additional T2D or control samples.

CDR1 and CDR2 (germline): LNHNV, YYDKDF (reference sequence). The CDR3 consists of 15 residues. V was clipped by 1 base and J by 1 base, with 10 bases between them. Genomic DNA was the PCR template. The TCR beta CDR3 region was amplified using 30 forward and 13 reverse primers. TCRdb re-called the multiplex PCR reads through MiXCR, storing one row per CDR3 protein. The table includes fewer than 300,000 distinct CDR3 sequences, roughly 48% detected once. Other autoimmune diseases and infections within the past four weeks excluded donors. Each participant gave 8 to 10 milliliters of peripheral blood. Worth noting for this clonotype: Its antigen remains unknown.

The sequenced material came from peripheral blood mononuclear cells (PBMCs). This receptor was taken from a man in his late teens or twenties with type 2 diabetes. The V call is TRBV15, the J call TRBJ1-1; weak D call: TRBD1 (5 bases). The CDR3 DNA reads TGTGCCACCAGCAGAGGGGGCGGAAGGAACACTGAAGCTTTCTTT. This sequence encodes CATSRGGGRNTEAFF.